This T cell receptor beta chain was obtained from a study of OX40 agonist ivuxolimab in advanced cancers. In the study overall: Patients were infused with ivuxolimab every 2 weeks at 0.01 to 10 mg/kg.

Broader study findings: Compared with CD4+, CD8+ T cells on average had more expanded clones.

The V and J ends lost 1 base and 6 bases, in that order; junction bases with no gene match: 7. The CDR3 is made up of 16 amino acids. Germline V gives CDR1 LNHDA, CDR2 SQIVND (reference sequence). Measured with immunoSEQ multiplex PCR; TCRdb has only the in-frame clones, and not every one. This repertoire shows approximately 57,000 clones, approximately 91% found once; its top ten account for approximately 10%. As to this clone: The antigen is undetermined.

Collection of blood occurred at baseline, at cycle 4 day 1, and at cycle 7 day 1. Sequences were derived from CD4+ or CD8+ T cells sorted from blood, sampled in a trial of the OX40 agonist ivuxolimab. This receptor was obtained from an adult with an advanced solid tumor such as melanoma, head and neck, liver or kidney cancer. The chain is built from TRBV19 and TRBJ2-1, with 9 bases aligning to TRBD2. The CDR3 region is CASSIGGRALGNEQFF. The CDR3 nucleotides read TGTGCCAGTAGTATAGGCGGGAGGGCCCTCGGCAATGAGCAGTTCTTC.